Following are 30 T cell receptor beta chains from one sample sequenced in a study of CD8 T cells in ankylosing spondylitis. Study outcomes and limitations: A TCR beta motif made of about eight highly homologous variants seemed typical of ankylosing spondylitis blood.

These receptors have no identified antigens. TCRdb re-derived calls from the 5' RACE reads in MiXCR, one entry per CDR3 protein. The sample consists of about 700,000 distinct CDR3 sequences, over 15% of them appearing once. Input material: blood, either unsorted or a sorted T cell fraction (not recorded which). Receptors originate from a male donor with ankylosing spondylitis.

This chain joins TRBV12-3 or TRBV12-4 and TRBJ1-4, with 10 bases that match TRBD1. V was clipped by 4 bases and J by 6 bases; unmatched bases: 8. The CDR3 has 16 amino acids. In DNA, the CDR3 is TGTGCCAGCAGTTCCCATGGGGACAGGGGTTATGAAAAACTGTTTTTT. Its translation: CASSSHGDRGYEKLFF.

The chain joins TRBV20-1 to TRBJ2-1; D might be TRBD2 (6 bases). This CDR3 contains 11 residues. The ends were cut back, 6 bases at V and 8 bases at J, with 11 bases in the middle. Germline values: CDR1 DFQATT, CDR2 SNEGSKA (reference sequence). The CDR3 loop reads CSAGRNDEQFF. The CDR3 nucleotides read TGCAGTGCGGGGAGGAACGATGAGCAGTTCTTC.

This clonotype was detected only a few times. The CDR3 sequence is CSVDQGLVNTEAFF. The CDR3 DNA is TGCAGCGTTGATCAGGGGCTGGTGAACACTGAAGCTTTCTTT. The V gene is TRBV29-1, the J gene TRBJ1-1; tentative D call: TRBD1 (6 bases). The CDR3 covers 14 residues. Germline loops: CDR1 SQVTM, CDR2 ANQGSEA. The V and J ends lost 3 bases and 0 bases respectively, with 11 bases between them.

This chain joins TRBV5-1 and TRBJ2-1, with D tentatively TRBD2 (5 bases). CDR1 is SGHRS, CDR2 YFSETQ, per germline. The CDR3 consists of 14 residues. Between the trimmed V and J ends, which lost 3 bases and 4 bases, there was a span of 11 bases. The CDR3 protein is CASSSEGGYNEQFF. The CDR3 DNA sequence: TGCGCCAGCAGCTCCGAGGGTGGTTACAATGAGCAGTTCTTC. Supplemented by reference TRBV5-1 and TRBJ2-1, the full variable domain reads KAGVTQTPRYLIKTRGQQVTLSCSPISGHRSVSWYQQTPGQGLQFLFEYFSETQRNKGNFPGRFSGRQFSNSRSEMNVSTLELGDSALYLCASSSEGGYNEQFFGPGTRLTVL.

The chain's CDR3 is CSASPHRTGVFYNEQFF. In DNA, the CDR3 is TGCAGTGCTAGCCCCCACCGGACAGGGGTTTTCTACAATGAGCAGTTCTTC. The rearrangement links TRBV20-1 to TRBJ2-1; 9 bases map to TRBD1. V dropped 3 bases and J dropped 3; count of bases not matched to a gene: 12. Per germline, CDR1 DFQATT and CDR2 SNEGSKA (reference sequence). The CDR3 loop spans 17 amino acids.

This clonotype appeared many times. This chain connects TRBV3-1 to TRBJ1-2; D unresolved. Germline V gene data show CDR1 as LGHDT and CDR2 as YNNKEL (reference sequence). The CDR3 extends over 16 amino acids. The ends were cut back, 0 bases at V and 0 bases at J, with 11 bases in the middle. CDR3 sequence reads: CASSQDWQSTNYGYTF. The CDR3 coding sequence is TGTGCCAGCAGCCAAGATTGGCAGTCTACTAACTATGGCTACACCTTC. The whole variable domain, filled in from reference TRBV3-1 and TRBJ1-2, reads DTAVSQTPKYLVTQMGNDKSIKCEQNLGHDTMYWYKQDSKKFLKIMFSYNNKELIINETVPNRFSPKSPDKAHLNLHINSLELGDSAVYFCASSQDWQSTNYGYTFGSGTRLTVV.

This chain connects TRBV6-2 or TRBV6-3 to TRBJ1-6; D is perhaps TRBD1 (6 bases). The V gene's germline CDR1 is MNHEY and CDR2 SVGEGT. Trimming took 5 bases from V and 6 from J, leaving 14 bases between them. The CDR3 covers 15 residues. The CDR3: CASSNRQASNSPLHF. The CDR3 DNA reads as TGTGCCAGCAGTAACCGACAGGCATCTAATTCACCCCTCCACTTT.

The chain links TRBV11-2 to TRBJ2-3; D might be TRBD1 or TRBD2, each matching 5 bases. V was shortened by 4 bases and J by 5 bases, with 16 bases between the two germline ends. CDR3 length equals 15 residues. The germline V gene encodes CDR1 SGHAT and CDR2 FQNNGV. CDR3 coding DNA: TGTGCCAGCAGCTCAGCTTGGGGGACCGAAGATACGCAGTATTTT. It is translated as CASSSAWGTEDTQYF.

This clonotype was observed a few times. The V call is TRBV18, the J call TRBJ2-1; 9 bases agree with TRBD2. The CDR3 extends over 17 amino acids. Trimming cost V 0 bases and J 4 bases; bases outside gene matches: 7. Germline CDR1 and CDR2: KGHSH and LQKENI. Here the CDR3 DNA reads TGTGCCAGCTCACCACCATCGGCGCTAGCGGGGTACAATGAGCAGTTCTTC. As protein: CASSPPSALAGYNEQFF.

This chain uses TRBV20-1 with TRBJ1-5, with 8 bases aligning to TRBD1. The CDR3 runs to 13 residues. From germline, CDR1 is DFQATT and CDR2 SNEGSKA (reference sequence). The V and J ends lost 4 bases and 7 bases, in that order; junction bases with no gene match: 6. CDR3 bases: TGCAGTGCTACCCCGGACAGGGTCCAGCCCCAGCATTTT. This sequence encodes CSATPDRVQPQHF.

This clonotype has just a few counts. The chain carries TRBV20-1 and TRBJ2-1; 7 bases fit TRBD2. The CDR3 sequence is 20 residues long. The germline CDR1 and CDR2 sequences are DFQATT and SNEGSKA (reference sequence). Losses at the gene ends were 0 bases for V and 4 bases for J; bases not matched to a gene: 21. DNA for the CDR3: TGCAGTGCTAGAGATAGGTCCAAAGGGACCCTAGCGGCAGGATACAATGAGCAGTTCTTC. This translates into CSARDRSKGTLAAGYNEQFF.

In this sample, this clonotype turned up a few times. This chain joins TRBV5-1 and TRBJ2-7; TRBD2 might be the D (6 bases). V was pared by 2 bases and J by 0 bases, with 15 bases between. Germline V gives CDR1 SGHRS, CDR2 YFSETQ. The CDR3 sequence is 16 residues long. CDR3 in amino acids: CASSFPFDGSSYEQYF. The CDR3 DNA reads TGCGCCAGCAGCTTCCCTTTTGACGGGAGCTCCTACGAGCAGTACTTC.

Only a few counts were recorded for this clonotype. This chain joins TRBV6-2 or TRBV6-3 and TRBJ1-6; D not resolved. V was trimmed by 2 bases and J by 7 bases, leaving 6 bases between them. Germline V gene sequence: CDR1 MNHEY, CDR2 SVGEGT. The CDR3 runs to 13 residues. The CDR3 DNA follows: TGTGCCAGCAGTTACACCAGGAATTCACCCCTCCACTTT. This sequence encodes CASSYTRNSPLHF.

The table lists this clonotype with a few counts. This rearrangement joins TRBV19 to TRBJ1-1; 8 bases are shared with TRBD1. Germline assignment: CDR1 LNHDA and CDR2 SQIVND (reference sequence). The CDR3 length is 14 residues. Trimming took 2 bases from V and 8 from J; bases not matched to a gene: 7. In DNA form, the CDR3 reads TGTGCCAGTAGTATACGACCCGGACAGGGAGAAGCTTTCTTT. Its protein product is CASSIRPGQGEAFF.

The V gene is TRBV11-2, the J gene TRBJ2-3, with 11 bases matching TRBD2. The CDR3 has 16 residues. J gave up 6 bases and V 1 base, and 6 bases lay outside the gene matches. From germline, CDR1 is SGHAT and CDR2 FQNNGV. The CDR3 nucleotides read TGTGCCAGCAGCTTAGCTAGCGGGGGGCCATGGGATACGCAGTATTTT. It specifies CASSLASGGPWDTQYF.

The rearrangement links TRBV7-9 to TRBJ2-3; D is uncertain. The germline V gene encodes CDR1 SEHNR and CDR2 FQNEAQ (reference sequence). Trimming removed 2 bases at V and 5 bases at J, with 5 bases between. The CDR3 length is 12 residues. Here the CDR3 reads CASSLKVDTQYF. The CDR3 region has the DNA TGTGCCAGCAGCTTAAAAGTAGATACGCAGTATTTT.

This clonotype was detected a few times. This chain uses TRBV12-3 or TRBV12-4 with TRBJ2-3; TRBD2 matches 9 bases. The length of the CDR3 is 17 residues. V gave up 4 bases and J gave up 4 bases; unmatched junction bases: 12. The CDR3, as DNA: TGTGCCAGCAGTTCCCACCCAGCGGGAGGAGGCCCAGATACGCAGTATTTT. It is translated as CASSSHPAGGGPDTQYF.

V is TRBV11-2 and J is TRBJ2-1; D is unresolved. Germline loops: CDR1 SGHAT, CDR2 FQNNGV. The CDR3 sequence is 18 residues long. V dropped 2 bases and J dropped 0 bases, with 17 bases sitting between them. CDR3: CASSLTFAVLSSYNEQFF. The DNA for the CDR3 is TGTGCCAGCAGCTTAACTTTTGCAGTATTAAGCTCCTACAATGAGCAGTTCTTC.

This clonotype was counted only a few times. The chain is built from TRBV10-3 and TRBJ2-1, with D possibly being TRBD1 or TRBD2 (7 bases each). There are 14 residues in the CDR3. Germline V CDR1 and CDR2: ENHRY, SYGVKD. V lost 6 bases to trimming and J lost 7 bases, with 16 bases between them. For the CDR3, the DNA is TGTGCCATCAGGGGAGGGGGCGAGTGGAATGAGCAGTTCTTC. It yields the protein CAIRGGGEWNEQFF.

This clonotype was picked up a small number of times. The chain carries TRBV15 and TRBJ2-1; 9 nucleotides align to TRBD2. CDR1 is LNHNV, CDR2 YYDKDF, per germline (reference sequence). The V gene end was trimmed by 5 bases and the J gene end by 1 base; junction bases not matched to a gene: 6. This CDR3 is built from 16 residues. The CDR3 DNA reads as TGTGCCACCAGCCCTCAGGCGGGAGGGTCCTACAATGAGCAGTTCTTC. Protein sequence: CATSPQAGGSYNEQFF. Drawing the rest from reference TRBV15 and TRBJ2-1, the complete variable domain is DAMVIQNPRYQVTQFGKPVTLSCSQTLNHNVMYWYQQKSSQAPKLLFHYYDKDFNNEADTPDNFQSRRPNTSFCFLDIRSPGLGDTAMYLCATSPQAGGSYNEQFFGPGTRLTVL.

The chain employs TRBV11-2 and TRBJ2-5; 11 bases map to TRBD1. From germline, CDR1 is SGHAT and CDR2 FQNNGV. V lost 6 bases, J lost 5 bases, and 11 bases stayed unmatched. This CDR3 contains 16 residues. The CDR3 DNA follows: TGTGCCAGCAGGTCCGCCCCGGACAGGGGGCTTGAGACCCAGTACTTC. Translated, it gives CASRSAPDRGLETQYF.

This clonotype was picked up a small number of times. This chain joins TRBV11-1 and TRBJ2-1; 14 nucleotides line up with TRBD2. This CDR3 is 18 amino acids long. CDR1 is SGHAT, CDR2 FQDESV, per germline (reference sequence). The V and J ends lost 5 bases and 6 bases, in that order; junction bases with no gene match: 12. The CDR3 DNA sequence: TGTGCCAGCAGCCAAGGACTAGCGGGAGGACGAGTGGGCAATGAGCAGTTCTTC. Translated, it gives CASSQGLAGGRVGNEQFF.

CDR3 DNA sequence: TGCAGCGTTGAAGGGGGACAGGGGATTGAGTACGAGCAGTACTTC. Protein product: CSVEGGQGIEYEQYF. The chain uses TRBV29-1 and TRBJ2-7; 10 bases fit TRBD1. The junction had 7 bases not matched to a gene; V was cut back by 1 base and J by 4 bases. The germline CDR1 and CDR2 sequences are SQVTM and ANQGSEA. The length of the CDR3 is 15 residues.

The chain couples TRBV2 to TRBJ2-3; 7 bases are a match to TRBD1. CDR1 and CDR2 (germline): SNHLY, FYNNEI. The J segment lost 1 base and the V segment lost 0 bases, leaving 4 bases of the junction unmatched. The length of the CDR3 is 16 residues. CDR3 sequence: CASSEAWTGGTDTQYF. DNA of the CDR3: TGTGCCAGCAGTGAAGCGTGGACAGGTGGCACAGATACGCAGTATTTT.

This clonotype came up a few times. This chain uses TRBV21-1 with TRBJ1-5; the D call TRBD1 from the table was never checked on the DNA. TRBV21-1 represents a pseudogene. The CDR3 sequence is 13 residues long. The DNA of the CDR3 is TGTGCCAGCAGCAAGGACAGTGGTCAGCCCCAGCATTTT. Translation: CASSKDSGQPQHF.

V and J are TRBV12-3 or TRBV12-4 and TRBJ1-5; D is unclear. Trimming stripped 4 bases from V and 4 bases from J, with 11 bases between. There are 14 residues in the CDR3. The CDR3 loop reads CASSSSPANQPQHF. The CDR3 DNA reads as TGTGCCAGCAGTTCCTCCCCGGCGAATCAGCCCCAGCATTTT.

The chain recombines TRBV24-1 with TRBJ2-4; 10 nucleotides line up with TRBD2. Germline lookup yields CDR1 KGHDR and CDR2 SFDVKD. Losses at the gene ends were 2 bases for V and 10 bases for J; bases not matched to a gene: 7. The CDR3 is made up of 15 amino acids. This chain's CDR3 is CATSDSGTSDGIQYF. DNA of the CDR3: TGTGCCACCAGTGATTCCGGGACTAGCGATGGTATTCAGTACTTC.

This clonotype was counted only a few times. The chain combines TRBV2 with TRBJ2-3; 7 nucleotides match TRBD1. This CDR3 is 13 amino acids long. Trimming removed 6 bases from V and 4 bases from J; junction bases left unmatched: 4. Germline loops: CDR1 SNHLY, CDR2 FYNNEI. The CDR3 spells CASRPQGADTQYF. The CDR3, as DNA: TGTGCCAGCAGGCCGCAGGGGGCAGATACGCAGTATTTT.

At least ten counts were recorded for this clonotype. This rearrangement joins TRBV29-1 to TRBJ2-7, with D maybe TRBD1 (6 bases). Germline V gene data show CDR1 as SQVTM and CDR2 as ANQGSEA. The CDR3 consists of 12 residues. V was trimmed by 6 bases and J by 2 bases, leaving 11 bases between them. CDR3 DNA sequence: TGCAGCGTCCGGACAGATGCCTACGAGCAGTACTTC. This translates into CSVRTDAYEQYF.

A few counts support this clonotype. The rearrangement uses TRBV4-3 and TRBJ2-2, with 8 bases identical to TRBD1. Per the germline V gene, CDR1 is LGHNA and CDR2 is YSLEER. The CDR3 sequence is 16 residues long. J was trimmed by 2 bases and V by 3 bases; bases with no gene match: 5. CDR3 in DNA: TGCGCCAGCAGCCAGGACAGGGTTCTTAACACCGGGGAGCTGTTTTTT. This encodes CASSQDRVLNTGELFF.